A selection of T cell receptor beta chains follows, all from one sample in a study of T cells in Graves' hyperthyroidism and ophthalmopathy. MiXCR, run by TCRdb on the multiplex PCR reads, gives a single entry per CDR3 protein. The table has about 570,000 distinct CDR3 sequences, approximately 15% seen once; the top ten hold over 11%. Material: blood. These receptors were taken from a woman aged 40 to 50 with Graves' hyperthyroidism. Both conserved end residues are part of each CDR3. D genes are given only for firm matches. Clone size, where shown, is once, few, many, or a class for clones that have expanded.

d_gene	j_gene	abundance	v_gene	CDR3nt	CDR3aa
TRBD1	TRBJ2-1	-	TRBV18	TGTGCCAGCTCTCCCGGCCGGACAGGGATCTACAATGAGCAGTTCTTC	CASSPGRTGIYNEQFF
-	TRBJ2-7	many	TRBV27	TGTGCCAGCAGTTTTTCCCCGGACGGGTACGAGCAGTACTTC	CASSFSPDGYEQYF
-	TRBJ2-7	many	TRBV28	TGTGCCAGCAGGGCGGAGGGACAACCCTACGAGCAGTACTTC	CASRAEGQPYEQYF
TRBD1	TRBJ1-1	-	TRBV2	TGTGCCAGCAGTGTTGACAGGGACCACACTGAAGCTTTCTTT	CASSVDRDHTEAFF
TRBD2	TRBJ2-2	few	TRBV19	TGTGCCATTAGACTAGCGGGAGGGCCGGGCACCGGGGAGCTGTTTTTT	CAIRLAGGPGTGELFF
-	TRBJ2-1	-	TRBV18	TGTGCCAGCCCACCTTCCTTGAATGAGCAGTTCTTC	CASPPSLNEQFF
-	TRBJ1-1	many	TRBV10-3	TGTGCCATCAGTGAGTCAACGATGAACACTGAAGCTTTCTTT	CAISESTMNTEAFF
TRBD2	TRBJ2-1	-	TRBV7-8	TGTGCCAGCAGCTCAGTGGGAGGACTAGCGGGAGCACATGAGCAGTTCTTC	CASSSVGGLAGAHEQFF
TRBD2	TRBJ2-1	-	TRBV7-2	TGTGCCAGCAGCTTATCTGGGACTAGCGGGAGGAATGAGCAGTTCTTC	CASSLSGTSGRNEQFF
TRBD1	TRBJ2-3	many	TRBV11-2	TGTGCCAGCAGCGAAACAGGGGAACCCACAGATACGCAGTATTTT	CASSETGEPTDTQYF
-	TRBJ2-1	many	TRBV3-1	TGTGCCAGCAGTCAAGGAGGGCGGCCGTTCTTC	CASSQGGRPFF
-	TRBJ1-1	many	TRBV28	TGTGCCAGCAGTTTTGCAAGCGGGGGGGCAATGAACACTGAAGCTTTCTTT	CASSFASGGAMNTEAFF
TRBD1	TRBJ1-4	many	TRBV6-1	TGTGCCAGCAGCCCTGCTGTGGACAGGGTTGAAAAACTGTTTTTT	CASSPAVDRVEKLFF
TRBD2	TRBJ2-1	many	TRBV28	TGTGCCAGCAGTCCTGGACTAGCGGGAGGGCCCGATGAGCAGTTCTTC	CASSPGLAGGPDEQFF
-	TRBJ2-3	-	TRBV4-1	TGCGCCAGCAGCCTTAATCCCGGCCAGAAGAATACAGATACGCAGTATTTT	CASSLNPGQKNTDTQYF
-	TRBJ1-4	many	TRBV6-1	TGTGCCAGCAGTACCCGTGATGAAAAACTGTTTTTT	CASSTRDEKLFF
TRBD2	TRBJ2-7	many	TRBV6-1	TGTGCCAGCAGTGAAGACCCTAGCGGGAGAGGCGAGCAGTACTTC	CASSEDPSGRGEQYF
TRBD2	TRBJ2-1	-	TRBV5-1	TGCGCCAGCCGGGGGGACGTGGAGTTCTTC	CASRGDVEFF
-	TRBJ2-2	many	TRBV2	TGTGCCAGCAGTGACTCGTTAGGGGACGGCGGGGAGCTGTTTTTT	CASSDSLGDGGELFF
TRBD2	TRBJ2-1	many	TRBV5-1	TGCGCCAGCGGCGGGGGAGGGTCCAATGAGCAGTTCTTC	CASGGGGSNEQFF
-	TRBJ2-7	once	TRBV4-2	TGTGCCAGCAGCCAAGTAGGTGCCTCCTACGAGCAGTACTTC	CASSQVGASYEQYF
TRBD2	TRBJ2-7	many	TRBV28	TGTGCCAGCAGTTTGTCTCCGGGACTAGCGGGAGACGAGCAGTACTTC	CASSLSPGLAGDEQYF
-	TRBJ2-1	-	TRBV4-2	TGTGCCAGCAGCCAAGGAGGGCTAGCGTCCAATGAGCAGTTCTTC	CASSQGGLASNEQFF
-	TRBJ2-1	few	TRBV5-1	TGCGCCAGCAGCTTGGGAAGGGAGACCTACAATGAGCAGTTCTTC	CASSLGRETYNEQFF
-	TRBJ2-7	many	TRBV11-2	TGTGCCAGCAGCTTCTCGGCCTACGAGCAGTACTTC	CASSFSAYEQYF
TRBD1	TRBJ2-4	many	TRBV20-1	TGCAGTGCAGTACAGGGGGCACTAAACATTCAGTACTTC	CSAVQGALNIQYF
-	TRBJ1-6	few	TRBV2	TGTGCCAGCACCCCCGGGGGGAGTGGGTCACCCCTCCACTTT	CASTPGGSGSPLHF
TRBD1	TRBJ2-5	many	TRBV12-3/TRBV12-4	TGTGCCAGCACCCCCGACAGGGGCGGAGAGACCCAGTACTTC	CASTPDRGGETQYF
TRBD2	TRBJ2-1	many	TRBV27	TGTGCCAGCAGCCCTCTAGCGGGAGTTAACAATGAGCAGTTCTTC	CASSPLAGVNNEQFF
TRBD2	TRBJ2-3	many	TRBV28	TGTGCCAGCAGTCCCTGGACTAGCGGGAGCCCAGATACGCAGTATTTT	CASSPWTSGSPDTQYF
TRBD1	TRBJ2-1	-	TRBV5-1	TGCGCCAGCAGCCAGGGACAGACGAGCTCCTACAATGAGCAGTTCTTC	CASSQGQTSSYNEQFF
-	TRBJ1-2	many	TRBV12-3/TRBV12-4	TGTGCCAGCAGTTTTTCTAACTATGGCTACACCTTC	CASSFSNYGYTF
TRBD1	TRBJ2-7	many	TRBV6-1	TGTGCCAGCAGTGAGGGACAGTGGCGGTACGAGCAGTACTTC	CASSEGQWRYEQYF
-	TRBJ2-2	-	TRBV28	TGTGCCAGCAGTTTAAAGTGGACCGGGGAGCTGTTTTTT	CASSLKWTGELFF
TRBD2	TRBJ2-4	-	TRBV3-1	TGTGCCAGCAGTCCGACTAGCGGGAGTTACATTCAGTACTTC	CASSPTSGSYIQYF
-	TRBJ1-5	many	TRBV4-1	TGCGCCAGCAGCCAAGCGGGGGGTGGCAATCAGCCCCAGCATTTT	CASSQAGGGNQPQHF
TRBD2	TRBJ2-3	many	TRBV2	TGTGCCAGCAGTGGTATTCTAGCGGGAGGGCCTGCAGATACGCAGTATTTT	CASSGILAGGPADTQYF
TRBD2	TRBJ2-1	many	TRBV20-1	TGCAGTGCTAGAGATCATTCACTAGCGGGAGGTGACTTTCAGTTCTTC	CSARDHSLAGGDFQFF
-	TRBJ2-5	many	TRBV7-9	TGTGCCAGCTCTGGACTGCGGCAAGAGACCCAGTACTTC	CASSGLRQETQYF
-	TRBJ2-3	-	TRBV5-5	TGTGCCAGCAGCTTGGTTATTGGGGGGACAGATACGCAGTATTTT	CASSLVIGGTDTQYF
-	TRBJ2-7	many	TRBV2	TGTGCCAGCAGTGAAAATTTCGACAACTCCTACGAGCAGTACTTC	CASSENFDNSYEQYF
TRBD2	TRBJ2-7	-	TRBV29-1	TGCAGCGTTGCAGGACTAGCTCGCGAGCAGTACTTC	CSVAGLAREQYF
TRBD1	TRBJ2-4	-	TRBV6-2/TRBV6-3	TGTGCCAGCAGTTCAATACAGTCTGGGACAGAGATGGTCATTCAGTACTTC	CASSSIQSGTEMVIQYF
-	TRBJ1-6	many	TRBV28	TGTGCCAGCAGGCCCTCTAGGGGAAATAATTCACCCCTCCACTTT	CASRPSRGNNSPLHF
-	TRBJ2-3	-	TRBV27	TGTGCCAGCAGCCGACTGCGCAACCCGACAGGCGGTTTCACAGATACGCAGTATTTT	CASSRLRNPTGGFTDTQYF